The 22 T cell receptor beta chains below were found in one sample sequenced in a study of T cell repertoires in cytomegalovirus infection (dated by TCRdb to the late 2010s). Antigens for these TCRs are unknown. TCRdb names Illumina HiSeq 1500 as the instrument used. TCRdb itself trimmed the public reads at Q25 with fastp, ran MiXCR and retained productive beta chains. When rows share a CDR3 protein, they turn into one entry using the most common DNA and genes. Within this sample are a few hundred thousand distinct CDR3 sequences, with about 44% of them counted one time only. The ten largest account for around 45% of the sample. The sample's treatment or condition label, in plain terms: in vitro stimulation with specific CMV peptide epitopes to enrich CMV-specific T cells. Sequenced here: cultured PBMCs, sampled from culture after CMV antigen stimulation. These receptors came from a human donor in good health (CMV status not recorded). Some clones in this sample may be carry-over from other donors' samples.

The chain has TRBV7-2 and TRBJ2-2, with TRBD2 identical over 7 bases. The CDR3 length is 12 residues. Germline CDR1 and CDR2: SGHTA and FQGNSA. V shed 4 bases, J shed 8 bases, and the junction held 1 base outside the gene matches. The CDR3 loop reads CASSWGGGELFF. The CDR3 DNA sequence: TGTGCCAGCAGCTGGGGGGGTGGGGAGCTGTTTTTT.

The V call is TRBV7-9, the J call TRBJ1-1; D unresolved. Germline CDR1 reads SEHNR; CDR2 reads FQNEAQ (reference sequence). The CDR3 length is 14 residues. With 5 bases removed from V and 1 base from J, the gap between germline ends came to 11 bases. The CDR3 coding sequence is TGTGCCAGCAGCACCCAGGTGCCGAACACTGAAGCTTTCTTT. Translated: CASSTQVPNTEAFF.

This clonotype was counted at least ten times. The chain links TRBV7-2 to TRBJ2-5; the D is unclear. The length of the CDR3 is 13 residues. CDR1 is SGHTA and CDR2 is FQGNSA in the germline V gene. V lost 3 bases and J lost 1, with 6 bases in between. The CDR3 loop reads CASSLGFQETQYF. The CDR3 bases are TGTGCCAGCAGCTTGGGCTTCCAAGAGACCCAGTACTTC. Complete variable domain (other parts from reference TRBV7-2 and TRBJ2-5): GAGVSQSPSNKVTEKGKDVELRCDPISGHTALYWYRQSLGQGLEFLIYFQGNSAPDKSGLPSDRFSAERTGGSVSTLTIQRTQQEDSAVYLCASSLGFQETQYFGPGTRLLVL.

The CDR3 DNA reads TGTGCCAGCACGACCGAGGGAGCCTACAATGAGCAGTTCTTC. This codes for CASTTEGAYNEQFF. The genes are TRBV27 and TRBJ2-1, with D tentatively TRBD2 (5 bases). V was shortened by 7 bases and J by 2 bases, with 12 bases between the two germline ends. From germline, CDR1 is MNHEY and CDR2 SMNVEV (reference sequence). The CDR3 contains 14 residues.

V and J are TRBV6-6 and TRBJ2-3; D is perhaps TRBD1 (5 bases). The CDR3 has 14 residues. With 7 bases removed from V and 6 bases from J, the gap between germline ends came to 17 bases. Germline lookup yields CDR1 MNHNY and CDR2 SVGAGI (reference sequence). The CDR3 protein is CASTQPQGKDTQYF. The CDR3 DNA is TGTGCCAGCACTCAACCCCAGGGAAAGGATACGCAGTATTTT.

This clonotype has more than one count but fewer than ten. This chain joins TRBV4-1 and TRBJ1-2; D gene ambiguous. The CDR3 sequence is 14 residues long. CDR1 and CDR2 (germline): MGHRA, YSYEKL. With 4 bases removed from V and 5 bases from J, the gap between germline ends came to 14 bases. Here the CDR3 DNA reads TGCGCCAGCAGCCCCCCACAAGGAGTGTATGGCTACACCTTC. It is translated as CASSPPQGVYGYTF.

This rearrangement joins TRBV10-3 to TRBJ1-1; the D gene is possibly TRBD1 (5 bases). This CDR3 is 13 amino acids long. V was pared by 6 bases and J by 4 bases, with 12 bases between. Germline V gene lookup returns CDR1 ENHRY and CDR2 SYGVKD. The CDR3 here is CAIRPGPPTEAFF. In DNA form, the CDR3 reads TGTGCCATCAGGCCGGGACCGCCCACTGAAGCTTTCTTT.

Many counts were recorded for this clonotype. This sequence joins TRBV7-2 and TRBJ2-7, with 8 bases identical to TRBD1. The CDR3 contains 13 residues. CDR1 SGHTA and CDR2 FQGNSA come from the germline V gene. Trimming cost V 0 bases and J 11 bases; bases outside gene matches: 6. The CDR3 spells CASSLARGQGKYF. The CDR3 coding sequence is TGTGCCAGCAGCTTAGCACGTGGACAGGGAAAGTACTTC. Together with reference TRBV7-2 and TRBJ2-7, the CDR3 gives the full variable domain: GAGVSQSPSNKVTEKGKDVELRCDPISGHTALYWYRQSLGQGLEFLIYFQGNSAPDKSGLPSDRFSAERTGGSVSTLTIQRTQQEDSAVYLCASSLARGQGKYFGPGTRLTVT.

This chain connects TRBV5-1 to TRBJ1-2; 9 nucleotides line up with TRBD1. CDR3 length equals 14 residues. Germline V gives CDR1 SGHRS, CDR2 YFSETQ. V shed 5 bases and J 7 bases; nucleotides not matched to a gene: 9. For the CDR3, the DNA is TGCGCCAGCAGATATACCGGGACAGGGAGTGGCTACACCTTC. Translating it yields CASRYTGTGSGYTF.

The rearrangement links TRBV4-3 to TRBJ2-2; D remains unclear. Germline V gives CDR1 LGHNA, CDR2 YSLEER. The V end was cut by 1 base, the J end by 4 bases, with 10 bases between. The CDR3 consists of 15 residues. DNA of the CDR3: TGCGCCAGCAGCCAAGCTAGGGCGAGCACCGGGGAGCTGTTTTTT. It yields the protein CASSQARASTGELFF.

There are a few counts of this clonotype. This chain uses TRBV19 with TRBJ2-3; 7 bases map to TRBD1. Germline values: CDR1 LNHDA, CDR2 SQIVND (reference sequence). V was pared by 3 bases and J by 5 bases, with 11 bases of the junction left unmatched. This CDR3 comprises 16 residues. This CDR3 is CASSIPDRDHIDTQYF. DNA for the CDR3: TGTGCCAGTAGTATCCCAGACAGGGACCATATAGATACGCAGTATTTT.

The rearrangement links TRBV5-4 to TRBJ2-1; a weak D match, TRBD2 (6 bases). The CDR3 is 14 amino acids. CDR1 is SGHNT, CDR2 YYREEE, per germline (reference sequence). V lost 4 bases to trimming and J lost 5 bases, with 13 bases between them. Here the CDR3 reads CASSHRVADNEQFF. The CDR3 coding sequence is TGTGCCAGCAGCCACCGGGTAGCGGACAATGAGCAGTTCTTC.

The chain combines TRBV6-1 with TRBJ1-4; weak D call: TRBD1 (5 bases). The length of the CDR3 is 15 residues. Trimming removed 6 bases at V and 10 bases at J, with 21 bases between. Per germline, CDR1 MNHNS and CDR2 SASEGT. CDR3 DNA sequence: TGTGCCAGCAGCCCCCCGGGGGGGGGGATGAGAAAACTGTTTTTT. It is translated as CASSPPGGGMRKLFF.

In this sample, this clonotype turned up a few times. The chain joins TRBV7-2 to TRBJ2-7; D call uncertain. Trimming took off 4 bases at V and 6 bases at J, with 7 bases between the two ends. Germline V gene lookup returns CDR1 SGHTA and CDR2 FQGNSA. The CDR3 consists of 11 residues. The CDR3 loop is CASSSSSEQYF. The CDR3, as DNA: TGTGCCAGCAGCTCCTCATCCGAGCAGTACTTC.

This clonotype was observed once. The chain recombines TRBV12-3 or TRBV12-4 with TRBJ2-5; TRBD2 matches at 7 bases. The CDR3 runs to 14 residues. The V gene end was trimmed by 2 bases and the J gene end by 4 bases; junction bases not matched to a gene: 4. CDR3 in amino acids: CASSLRSSGETQYF. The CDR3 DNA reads TGTGCCAGCAGTTTACGGTCTAGCGGAGAGACCCAGTACTTC.

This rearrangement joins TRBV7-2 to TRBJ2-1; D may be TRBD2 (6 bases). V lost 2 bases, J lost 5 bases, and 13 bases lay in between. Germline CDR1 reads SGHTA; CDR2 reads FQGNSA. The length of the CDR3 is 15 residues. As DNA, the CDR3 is TGTGCCAGCAGCTTATCGTGGGGACTCGACAATGAGCAGTTCTTC. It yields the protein CASSLSWGLDNEQFF.

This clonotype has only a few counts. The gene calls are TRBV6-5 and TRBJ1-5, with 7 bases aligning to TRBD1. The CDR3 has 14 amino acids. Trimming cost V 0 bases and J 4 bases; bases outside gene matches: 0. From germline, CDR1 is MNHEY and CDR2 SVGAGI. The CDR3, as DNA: TGTGCCAGCAGTTACTCGGGACAGAATCAGCCCCAGCATTTT. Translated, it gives CASSYSGQNQPQHF.

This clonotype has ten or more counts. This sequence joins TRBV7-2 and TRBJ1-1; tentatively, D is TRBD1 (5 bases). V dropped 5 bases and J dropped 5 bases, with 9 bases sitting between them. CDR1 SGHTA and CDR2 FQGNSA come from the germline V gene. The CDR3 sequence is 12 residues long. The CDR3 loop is CASSPGGTEAFF. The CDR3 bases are TGTGCCAGCAGCCCGGGGGGTACTGAAGCTTTCTTT.

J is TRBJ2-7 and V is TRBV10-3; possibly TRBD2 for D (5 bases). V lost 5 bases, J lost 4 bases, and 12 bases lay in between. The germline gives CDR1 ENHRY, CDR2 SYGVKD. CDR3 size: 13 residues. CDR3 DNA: TGTGCCATCAGTTGGAGGCTGATGTACGAGCAGTACTTC. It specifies CAISWRLMYEQYF.

CDR3 protein: CASRTTGERVNTEAFF. CDR3 nucleotide sequence: TGTGCCAGCAGAACCACAGGGGAGAGGGTGAACACTGAAGCTTTCTTT. The rearrangement links TRBV6-5 to TRBJ1-1; 7 nucleotides align to TRBD1. From germline, CDR1 is MNHEY and CDR2 SVGAGI. The trim removed 6 bases at V and 0 bases at J, leaving 10 bases unmatched. This CDR3 contains 16 residues.

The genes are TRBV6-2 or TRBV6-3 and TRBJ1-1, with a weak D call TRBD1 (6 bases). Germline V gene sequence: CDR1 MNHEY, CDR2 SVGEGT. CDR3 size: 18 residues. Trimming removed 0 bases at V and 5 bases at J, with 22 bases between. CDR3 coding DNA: TGTGCCAGCAGTTACTCGATACTACGTGGCAGGGGTGGAACTGAAGCTTTCTTT. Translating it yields CASSYSILRGRGGTEAFF.

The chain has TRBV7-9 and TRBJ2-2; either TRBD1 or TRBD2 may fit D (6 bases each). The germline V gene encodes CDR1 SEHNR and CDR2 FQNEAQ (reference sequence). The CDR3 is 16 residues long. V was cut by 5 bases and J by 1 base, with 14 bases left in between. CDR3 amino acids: CASSPARGLNTGELFF. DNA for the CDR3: TGTGCCAGCAGCCCGGCCAGGGGACTGAACACCGGGGAGCTGTTTTTT.